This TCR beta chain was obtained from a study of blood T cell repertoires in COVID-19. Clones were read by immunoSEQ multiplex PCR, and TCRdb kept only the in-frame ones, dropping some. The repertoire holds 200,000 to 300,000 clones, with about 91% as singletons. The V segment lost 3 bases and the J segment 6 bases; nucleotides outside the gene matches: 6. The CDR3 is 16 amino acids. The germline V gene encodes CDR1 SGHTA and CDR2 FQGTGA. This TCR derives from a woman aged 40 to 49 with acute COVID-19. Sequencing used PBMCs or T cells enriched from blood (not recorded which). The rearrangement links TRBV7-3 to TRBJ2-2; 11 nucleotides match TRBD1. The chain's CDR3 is CASSFMGTGGAGELFF. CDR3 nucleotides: TGTGCCAGCAGCTTTATGGGGACAGGGGGAGCCGGGGAGCTGTTTTTT.